Each of the 20 T cell receptor beta chains below was sequenced from the same sample in a study of T-cell reconstitution after alpha-beta-depleted transplantation in children. This sample's TCRbeta library carried unique molecular identifier barcodes. TCRdb passed the PCR reads through MiXCR, listing each CDR3 protein once. This sample has roughly 180,000 distinct CDR3 sequences; around 10% occur once, and the top ten carry about 13%. Sequenced material: PBMCs, taken before TCRalphabeta/CD19-depleted stem cell transplant. Receptors originate from a boy aged 2 to 9 with acute myeloid leukemia, due to receive a stem cell transplant.

This clonotype appeared many times. The rearrangement joins TRBV29-1 to TRBJ1-2; 9 bases align to TRBD1. In germline, CDR1 is SQVTM, CDR2 ANQGSEA. The CDR3 is 16 residues long. Trimming at V came to 3 bases and at J to 7 bases, leaving 15 bases not matched to a gene. In DNA, the CDR3 is TGCAGCGTTGAGCAGAGCTCTGATACAGGGGGCTTTGGCTACACCTTC. Translating gives CSVEQSSDTGGFGYTF.

In this sample, this clonotype turned up many times. The V call is TRBV20-1, the J call TRBJ1-1; 8 nucleotides match TRBD1. The CDR3 is 15 residues long. The germline V gene encodes CDR1 DFQATT and CDR2 SNEGSKA (reference sequence). With 3 bases clipped from V and 2 bases from J, the junction kept 8 bases outside the gene matches. The CDR3 sequence: CSASPTGQGNTEAFF. For the CDR3, the DNA is TGCAGTGCTAGTCCCACCGGACAGGGAAACACTGAAGCTTTCTTT.

This clonotype was found a few times. The genes are TRBV19 and TRBJ2-1; the D call may be TRBD1 or TRBD2 (6 bases each). In germline, CDR1 is LNHDA, CDR2 SQIVND (reference sequence). V lost 3 bases, J lost 6 bases, and 15 bases lay in between. CDR3 length: 15 residues. The CDR3: CASSIAGRGGNEQFF. CDR3 nucleotides: TGTGCCAGTAGTATCGCCGGGAGAGGGGGCAATGAGCAGTTCTTC.

This clonotype was counted many times. V and J are TRBV6-5 and TRBJ2-7; tentative D call: TRBD2 (5 bases). Trimming took 7 bases from V and 6 from J, leaving 13 bases between them. CDR1 and CDR2 (germline): MNHEY, SVGAGI. The CDR3 length is 12 residues. CDR3 sequence reads: CASTTPGSEQYF. The CDR3 coding sequence is TGTGCCAGCACCACTCCGGGGTCCGAGCAGTACTTC.

In this sample, this clonotype turned up many times. The chain uses TRBV6-1 and TRBJ2-5, with D maybe TRBD2 (5 bases). V shed 8 bases and J shed 2 bases, with 12 bases lying between them. The length of the CDR3 is 13 residues. CDR1 MNHNS and CDR2 SASEGT come from the germline V gene. The CDR3 DNA reads as TGTGCCAGCTCCCGCGGGCTACAAGAGACCCAGTACTTC. Protein product: CASSRGLQETQYF.

Many counts were recorded for this clonotype. The chain links TRBV28 to TRBJ1-5; no definite D call. CDR1 is MDHEN, CDR2 SYDVKM, per germline. The CDR3 sequence is 15 residues long. Trimming took 4 bases from V and 7 from J, leaving 17 bases between them. The CDR3 DNA reads as TGTGCCAGCAGTTCGCAGGAGAAGTTTGAACAGCCCCAGCATTTT. It encodes CASSSQEKFEQPQHF. The full variable domain, with the rest looked up from reference TRBV28 and TRBJ1-5, is DVKVTQSSRYLVKRTGEKVFLECVQDMDHENMFWYRQDPGLGLRLIYFSYDVKMKEKGDIPEGYSVSREKKERFSLILESASTNQTSMYLCASSSQEKFEQPQHFGDGTRLSIL.

There are many counts of this clonotype. The gene calls are TRBV15 and TRBJ2-7; D tentatively fits TRBD1 or TRBD2 (5 bases each). V shed 6 bases and J shed 4 bases, with 16 bases lying between them. The germline CDR1 and CDR2 sequences are LNHNV and YYDKDF (reference sequence). CDR3 size: 14 residues. The CDR3 nucleotides are TGTGCCACCAGGGCCGGGGCGGGCGGGTACGAGCAGTACTTC. It codes for CATRAGAGGYEQYF.

Many counts were recorded for this clonotype. The V call is TRBV11-2, the J call TRBJ2-7; weak D call: TRBD1 (6 bases). Trimming pared 5 bases from V and 3 bases from J, leaving 20 bases between. The CDR3 loop spans 16 amino acids. Germline V gives CDR1 SGHAT, CDR2 FQNNGV. CDR3 nucleotide sequence: TGTGCCAGCAGCCCCTTATCTACAGGGCCCTTCTACGAGCAGTACTTC. Its translation: CASSPLSTGPFYEQYF.

This clonotype was found many times. The chain is built from TRBV5-4 and TRBJ2-1; D gene ambiguous. In germline, CDR1 is SGHNT, CDR2 YYREEE (reference sequence). The CDR3 spans 18 residues. The V end was cut by 6 bases, the J end by 8 bases, with 30 bases between. The CDR3 coding sequence is TGTGCCAGCACCGACTCTCGTTTGAGGTACAAGGATAAGTATGAGCAGTTCTTC. Its translation: CASTDSRLRYKDKYEQFF.

The sample holds many counts of this clonotype. This chain connects TRBV20-1 to TRBJ2-3, with D possibly matching TRBD2 (6 bases). Trimming pared 0 bases from V and 5 bases from J, leaving 15 bases between. This CDR3 has 15 residues. The V gene's germline CDR1 is DFQATT and CDR2 SNEGSKA (reference sequence). CDR3 protein: CSARDPTSPRDTQYF. CDR3 DNA sequence: TGCAGTGCTAGAGACCCCACTAGCCCCCGAGATACGCAGTATTTT.

In its sample, this clonotype was seen many times. The rearrangement uses TRBV20-1 and TRBJ2-5; 8 bases map to TRBD1. The CDR3 covers 14 residues. V lost 3 bases to trimming and J lost 2 bases; unmatched junction nucleotides: 5. The germline gives CDR1 DFQATT, CDR2 SNEGSKA (reference sequence). CDR3 in DNA: TGCAGTGCTAGCACCAGGGGGCGGCAAGAGACCCAGTACTTC. Its protein product is CSASTRGRQETQYF.

This clonotype was seen ten or more times. The V and J genes are TRBV5-5 and TRBJ2-3; TRBD2 aligns across 9 bases. V lost 4 bases to trimming and J lost 3 bases; unmatched junction nucleotides: 6. Germline CDR1 is SGHKS and CDR2 is YYEKEE (reference sequence). CDR3 length: 15 amino acids. This CDR3 is CASSPVAGVTDTQYF. The CDR3 coding sequence is TGTGCCAGCAGCCCGGTAGCGGGGGTGACAGATACGCAGTATTTT.

Notes on this clonotype: A single base separates this from a much larger clone, so it may be a read error. The V and J genes are TRBV12-3 or TRBV12-4 and TRBJ2-1; 7 nucleotides line up with TRBD2. This CDR3 contains 15 residues. Written as DNA, the CDR3 is TGTGCCACCTCACGGGGGGATCTATCCTACAATGAGCAGTCCTTC. Its protein product is CATSRGDLSYNEQSF.

This clonotype was observed many times. The chain employs TRBV20-1 and TRBJ1-2, with TRBD1 matching over 10 bases. Per the germline V gene, CDR1 is DFQATT and CDR2 is SNEGSKA (reference sequence). V was clipped by 4 bases and J by 6 bases; unmatched bases: 5. This CDR3 has 13 amino acids. The CDR3 reads CSAITGQGDGYTF. The CDR3 DNA follows: TGCAGTGCTATAACCGGACAGGGGGATGGCTACACCTTC.

This clonotype appeared many times. The chain couples TRBV7-9 to TRBJ2-3; TRBD1 is a possible D gene (6 bases). V was pared by 5 bases and J by 2 bases, with 14 bases between. The length of the CDR3 is 15 residues. The V gene's germline CDR1 is SEHNR and CDR2 FQNEAQ (reference sequence). The CDR3 spells CASSGGGLYTDTQYF. DNA for the CDR3: TGTGCCAGCAGCGGTGGGGGCCTTTACACAGATACGCAGTATTTT. The whole variable domain, filled in from reference TRBV7-9 and TRBJ2-3, reads DTGVSQNPRHKITKRGQNVTFRCDPISEHNRLYWYRQTLGQGPEFLTYFQNEAQLEKSRLLSDRFSAERPKGSFSTLEIQRTEQGDSAMYLCASSGGGLYTDTQYFGPGTRLTVL.

This clonotype appeared many times. At one end, the junction sequence differs from germline, possibly due to a read error. This chain links TRBV7-7 with TRBJ2-3; TRBD2 agrees at 8 bases. Germline CDR1 and CDR2: SSHAT and FNYEAQ (reference sequence). The CDR3 extends over 14 amino acids. The CDR3 nucleotides read TGTGCTAGCAGCCCGGGACTAGTCGCAGATACGCAGTATTTT. As protein: CASSPGLVADTQYF.

This clonotype has only a few counts. Sequence at one end of the junction differs from germline and may be a read error. The chain uses TRBV7-2 and TRBJ1-2; D is unresolved. The CDR3 is made up of 15 amino acids. Per germline, CDR1 SGHTA and CDR2 FQGNSA. The CDR3 protein is CASSLTSPELYGYPF. CDR3 nucleotides: TGTGCCAGCAGCTTAACAAGTCCGGAACTATATGGCTACCCCTTC.

The sample holds a few counts of this clonotype. The chain combines TRBV3-1 with TRBJ1-6, with TRBD1 matching 10 bases. The junction had 12 bases not matched to a gene; V was cut back by 11 bases and J by 5 bases. CDR3 length equals 16 residues. Per the germline V gene, CDR1 is LGHDT and CDR2 is YNNKEL (reference sequence). The CDR3 sequence is CASTRDRGGNNSPLHF. The CDR3, as DNA: TGTGCCTCCACCAGGGACAGGGGCGGGAATAATTCACCCCTCCACTTT.

This clonotype was detected ten times or more. The chain links TRBV29-1 to TRBJ2-2; 10 positions agree with TRBD1. J gave up 6 bases and V 6 bases, and 7 bases lay outside the gene matches. Germline CDR1 is SQVTM and CDR2 is ANQGSEA. The CDR3 spans 14 residues. CDR3 in amino acids: CSVRPGTGAGELFF. CDR3 nucleotide sequence: TGCAGCGTGCGTCCCGGGACAGGGGCCGGGGAGCTGTTTTTT.

This clonotype showed up many times. The rearrangement uses TRBV10-2 and TRBJ2-3; TRBD1 matches at 7 bases. Per germline, CDR1 WSHSY and CDR2 SAAADI. The CDR3 length is 15 residues. With 6 bases clipped from V and 2 bases from J, the junction kept 8 bases outside the gene matches. The CDR3 here is CASSRGQGDTDTQYF. CDR3 nucleotides: TGCGCCAGCAGCCGCGGTCAGGGGGACACAGATACGCAGTATTTT.